This T cell receptor beta chain emerged from a study of blood T cell repertoires in COVID-19. Study summary: The United States, Italy and Spain provided the acute and convalescent COVID-19 samples. PBMCs, B-cell-depleted T cells, or T cells provided the cDNA or gDNA that made up the material.

As originally analysed: Using reference gene primer amplification, nucleated cell counts were estimated. Profiled with immunoSEQ multiplex PCR; TCRdb holds only in-frame clones, not every one. That table supplies the V and J calls and clone size; D and trimming were determined from the DNA. The top ten hold 5% to 6.5% of the sample, which has approximately 68,000 clones, 65% to 90% seen once. Germline lookup yields CDR1 MNHEY and CDR2 SVGAGI. V dropped 7 bases and J dropped 4 bases, with 14 bases sitting between them. The CDR3 runs 14 residues. The clonotype comes from a woman aged 55-69 years with acute or convalescent COVID-19. V and J are TRBV6-5 and TRBJ1-5; D unresolved. Sequencing used peripheral blood. The CDR3 reads CASNMPATNQPQHF. CDR3 DNA sequence: TGTGCCAGCAATATGCCTGCTACGAATCAGCCCCAGCATTTT.